This T cell receptor beta chain was found in a study of blood T cell repertoires in COVID-19. The V gene lost 1 base and the J gene lost 8 bases, with 15 bases spanning the gap. CDR1 LGHNA and CDR2 YNFKEQ come from the germline V gene. The CDR3 has 15 amino acids. Only in-frame clones appear in the TCRdb table, and some are missing; sequencing was by immunoSEQ multiplex PCR. The table records 210,000 or so clones, around 80% of them present only once. The specimen sequenced was PBMCs or T cells enriched from blood (not recorded which). The rearrangement links TRBV4-2 to TRBJ2-4, with D tentatively TRBD1 (6 bases). The clonotype comes from a man in his fifties or sixties who had recovered from COVID-19. The CDR3 spells CASSQVGGMGDIQYF. As DNA, the CDR3 is TGTGCCAGCAGCCAAGTAGGGGGAATGGGGGACATTCAGTACTTC.